The next 10 T cell receptor beta chains were all read from a single sample in a study of control samples from healthy donors and cancer patients. Sequencing was performed with immunoSEQ multiplex PCR; in TCRdb, only in-frame clones are kept and a portion is missing. The sample consists of 150,000 to 190,000 clones, nearly 95% of them appearing once. The sample was blood. The receptors were gathered from a man aged 45-65 years in good health.

V gene TRBV18 combines with J gene TRBJ1-5; 10 bases agree with TRBD1. The germline V gene encodes CDR1 KGHSH and CDR2 LQKENI. Trimming removed 3 bases from V and 1 base from J; junction bases left unmatched: 3. The length of the CDR3 is 16 residues. CDR3 loop: CASSPGTGVSNQPQHF. CDR3 in DNA: TGTGCCAGCTCACCCGGGACAGGGGTCAGCAATCAGCCCCAGCATTTT.

The rearrangement links TRBV27 to TRBJ2-1; TRBD2 agrees at 9 bases. There are 14 residues in the CDR3. From germline, CDR1 is MNHEY and CDR2 SMNVEV (reference sequence). V lost 6 bases to trimming and J lost 8 bases; unmatched junction nucleotides: 8. The CDR3: CASRPSGLAYEQFF. The DNA of the CDR3 is TGTGCCAGCAGGCCCTCGGGACTAGCCTATGAGCAGTTCTTC.

The chain combines TRBV6-5 with TRBJ1-2; D unresolved. Looked up from germline, CDR1 is MNHEY and CDR2 is SVGAGI. Trimming left V 2 bases short and J 9 bases short, with 13 bases between. The CDR3 has 13 amino acids. The CDR3: CASSYDGLLSYTF. For the CDR3, the DNA is TGTGCCAGCAGTTACGATGGATTGTTGAGCTACACCTTC.

This clone showed up just a few times. In DNA, the CDR3 is TGTGCCAGCAGCTTAGGAACCATATTTGGGGAGCAGTACTTC. Its translation is CASSLGTIFGEQYF. The rearrangement links TRBV7-9 to TRBJ2-7; D is undetermined. Germline CDR1 SEHNR, CDR2 FQNEAQ (reference sequence). Deletions cut 1 base from V and 7 bases from J, with 14 bases between. This CDR3 region has 14 residues.

The J gene is TRBJ1-2, the V gene TRBV7-3; D might be TRBD1 (6 bases). The CDR3 has 13 residues. V was clipped by 3 bases and J by 4 bases, with 9 bases between them. Looked up from germline, CDR1 is SGHTA and CDR2 is FQGTGA. This chain's CDR3 is CASSLDRSYGYTF. DNA of the CDR3: TGTGCCAGCAGCTTGGACAGATCCTATGGCTACACCTTC.

The rearrangement uses TRBV12-5 and TRBJ2-1, with 10 bases that match TRBD2. V was clipped by 3 bases and J by 5 bases; unmatched bases: 7. The CDR3 contains 16 residues. Germline V gives CDR1 LGHNT, CDR2 FRNRAP. The CDR3 loop reads CASGLAGGGRNNEQFF. CDR3 nucleotide sequence: TGTGCTAGTGGTTTAGCGGGAGGGGGTCGGAACAATGAGCAGTTCTTC.

This chain uses TRBV6-5 with TRBJ2-1; 12 bases are a match to TRBD2. V dropped 6 bases and J dropped 7; count of bases not matched to a gene: 7. This CDR3 region has 15 residues. Germline loops: CDR1 MNHEY, CDR2 SVGAGI. This chain's CDR3 is CASSFGTSGSNEQFF. As DNA, the CDR3 is TGTGCCAGCAGCTTCGGGACTAGCGGGTCGAATGAGCAGTTCTTC.

The chain combines TRBV2 with TRBJ2-7; D is possibly TRBD1 (5 bases). The germline V gene encodes CDR1 SNHLY and CDR2 FYNNEI. This CDR3 is built from 11 residues. With 6 bases removed from V and 11 bases from J, the gap between germline ends came to 14 bases. The CDR3 sequence: CASSETGKKYF. CDR3 DNA sequence: TGTGCCAGCAGCGAAACAGGAAAGAAGTACTTC.

This clone occurred a few times. The chain has TRBV28 and TRBJ1-1; perhaps TRBD1 as D (5 bases). The germline gives CDR1 MDHEN, CDR2 SYDVKM. The CDR3 loop spans 14 amino acids. The ends were cut back, 7 bases at V and 1 base at J, with 13 bases in the middle. The CDR3 region has the DNA TGTGCCAGCAAGCCCGGCCAGGGGAACACTGAAGCTTTCTTT. The encoded protein is CASKPGQGNTEAFF.

This sequence joins TRBV5-1 and TRBJ2-7, with TRBD1 identical over 8 bases. This CDR3 is 14 amino acids long. V trimming: 4 bases; J trimming: 4 bases; junction bases outside the gene matches: 7. CDR1 SGHRS and CDR2 YFSETQ come from the germline V gene. The CDR3, as DNA: TGCGCCAGCAGCCCAGGGGGCACGATTTACGAGCAGTACTTC. It codes for CASSPGGTIYEQYF.